This TCR beta chain was obtained from a study of shared clonotypes between healthy human individuals (dated by TCRdb to 2018 to 2021). Regarding the complete study: The cohort included a few men and a couple of women between 18 and 49 years of age. Per donor, three plates each were used for CD4 naive and CD4 memory, two for CD8 naive, and one for CD8 memory. The study deeply sequenced blood TCR repertoires of about 5 healthy adults to estimate repertoire size and the extent of clonotype sharing between individuals. Libraries were prepared and TCR repertoires were sequenced by different laboratories using diverse techniques, in order to increase sequencing depth and limit assay-specific biases. Per donor, leukapheresis produced somewhere between about 0.94 and 9.5 billion PBMCs.

Donors were healthy HIV-negative adults with no recently reported acute infections or vaccinations. Every donor was a Caucasian adult living in Nashville, Tennessee, USA. CD4+ T cells were enriched through magnetic negative selection, after which naive cells were positively selected on CD45RA and the remaining negative fraction served as the memory subset. Blood was obtained by leukapheresis, after which PBMCs were separated by Ficoll-Histopaque density gradient centrifugation and cryopreserved in liquid nitrogen vapor phase. Analytical flow cytometry was used to check the purity and quantity of each magnetically sorted T cell population. Genomic DNA was isolated from each sorted fraction and quantified by UV absorbance on a Nanodrop 2000c. Overall study outcomes, separate from this receptor: Based on pairwise subsampling, the degree of clonotype sharing among donors was expected to be affected by sequencing depth. When several donors were compared, the shared fraction of clonotypes was around 4.6% for naive CD4, 3.5% to 4% for naive CD8, 2% to 2.5% for memory CD4, and roughly 0.4% for memory CD8. Because the study included a small number of donors, the genetic and exposure-history diversity represented was limited. Estimated clonotype richness was generally larger for naive than for memory subsets. Incomplete sequencing was indicated by rarefaction of sorted-subset datasets, despite the large sequencing depth. Sampling was restricted to blood, and TCR repertoires in tissues likely differ from the TCR repertoires found in blood. Compared with non-shared clonotypes, clonotypes shared by all four sorted-subset donors had higher generation probabilities.

Using the deep immunoSEQ assay, TCR CDR3 regions were amplified from genomic DNA by multiplex PCR. For each cell subset, the extracted genomic DNA was distributed evenly across all wells of several immunoSEQ 96-well plates, and each plate served as one replicate. Each replicate PCR for sorted subsets received roughly 0.2 ug genomic DNA, equal to around 32,000 T cell genomes. Purified libraries were quantified with a Qubit 3.0 fluorometer, sized on a Bioanalyzer 2100, and re-quantified with the KAPA Library Quantification kit. Every immunoSEQ 96-well plate was sequenced on a dedicated single-read 150-cycle Illumina NextSeq 550 flow cell. The paper's processing steps were these. Because the immunoSEQ output held only junctional sequences and lacked quality scores, the filtering could not match the filtering applied to full-length reads. To assign V/J genes and CDR3, sequences were annotated against IMGT germline references using PyIR, a Python wrapper for IgBLAST v1.9. Reads were removed for weak V/J assignments (E-value above 1e-6), missing CDR3, stop codons, out-of-frame junctions, or ambiguous translated residues. A V3J clonotype was defined by an identical inferred V gene, J gene, and CDR3 amino acid sequence. Percentage overlap between repertoires was computed as shared unique clonotypes divided by the size of the smaller repertoire. Richness of each repertoire was evaluated using RTK rarefaction, the Chao1 estimator, and Recon v2.1 estimates of unobserved clonotypes. Generation probabilities were computed with OLGA for all TCRbeta clonotypes obtained by the gDNA method from several donors. Imported from immuneACCESS, the table was reduced by TCRdb to in-frame sequences with V and J called. These copies leave out some clones; in studies compared against another copy, an unresolved V gene accounts for under half, and the cause of the remainder is not known. The DNA was the basis for D and trimming; V, J and clone size are from that table. This sample holds approximately 2.4 million clones; 90% to 97% were observed only once. Around 0.13% of the sample rests with the top ten.

About this clone: No cognate antigen has been identified for it. No much larger clonotype is one base removed from it; base qualities were not supplied.

According to the germline V gene (reference sequence), CDR1 reads GTSNPN and CDR2 reads SVGIG. Trimmed from V: 8 bases; trimmed from J: 3 bases; junction bases lacking a gene match: 9. Including cysteine and phenylalanine, the CDR3 has 15 amino acids. Only CDR3 DNA remains: 45 bases, in frame from the first base. The sequenced sample consisted of naive CD4+ T cells sorted from blood. The cell subset or site tag for this specimen amounts to: CD45RA+ positively selected. Recombination connected TRBV30 to TRBJ2-3, with 12 junctional bases fitting TRBD2. This TCR was sampled from a young man in good health. In nucleotides, the sequence is TGTGCCCGTGCTAGCGGGAGGGCTAAGACAGATACGCAGTATTTT. Its product reads: CARASGRAKTDTQYF.